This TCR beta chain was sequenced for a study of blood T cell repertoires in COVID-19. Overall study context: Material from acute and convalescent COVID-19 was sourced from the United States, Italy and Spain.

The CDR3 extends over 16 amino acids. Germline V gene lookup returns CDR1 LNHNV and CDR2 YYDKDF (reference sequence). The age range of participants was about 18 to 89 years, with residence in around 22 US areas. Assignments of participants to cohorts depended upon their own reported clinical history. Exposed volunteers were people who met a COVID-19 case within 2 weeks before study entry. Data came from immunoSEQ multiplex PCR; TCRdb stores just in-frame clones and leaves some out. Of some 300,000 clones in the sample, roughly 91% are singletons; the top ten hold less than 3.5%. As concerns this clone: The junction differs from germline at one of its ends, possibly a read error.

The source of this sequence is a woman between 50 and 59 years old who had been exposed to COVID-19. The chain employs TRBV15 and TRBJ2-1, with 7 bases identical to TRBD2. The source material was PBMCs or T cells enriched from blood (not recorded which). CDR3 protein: CATSGELALTYNEQFF. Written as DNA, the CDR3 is TGTGCCACCAGCGGAGAACTAGCGCTGACCTACAATGAGCAGTTCTTC.